Detailed here is one T cell receptor (beta chain). Its antigen is as yet unknown. CDR1 and CDR2 (germline): MGHDK, SYGVNS. Trimming removed 3 bases at V and 4 bases at J, with 16 bases between. The CDR3 spans 15 residues. The data were obtained in a study of beta chain features in type 1 diabetes. Averaging approximately 0.11 L, one heparinised blood draw was given by each donor. Reverse transcription of all isolated RNA meant that expressed TCRB transcripts were sequenced. Roughly 3.6 million reads, on average, came from each naive, central memory and regulatory T cell sample. Using immunoSEQ multiplex PCR, the repertoire was profiled, and TCRdb retains in-frame clones only, with some absent. Seen here are nearly 250,000 clones, roughly 70% observed once, and the top ten hold around 0.05%. Findings and caveats of the study: In type 1 diabetes patients, VDJ junctions had fewer insertions; deletions at these junctions were more frequent. PCR, the amplification step, might favor shorter templates, equally in patients and controls.

The chain carries TRBV25-1 and TRBJ2-7; D may be TRBD2 (5 bases). The TCR was taken from a man under 40 in good health. Sequences were obtained from naive CD4+ T cells from blood. The CDR3 coding sequence is TGTGCCAGCAGTGACCCCCTAGGAGGTACTTACGAGCAGTACTTC. As protein: CASSDPLGGTYEQYF.